The text below deals with one TCR beta chain. No antigen is known for it. Data came from immunoSEQ multiplex PCR; TCRdb stores just in-frame clones and leaves some out. The sample lists 90,000 or so clones, more than 85% occurring once. Trimming cost V 1 base and J 0 bases, with 7 bases left between them. CDR1 is SQVTM, CDR2 ANQGSEA, per germline. The CDR3 consists of 14 residues. These data originate in a study of OX40 agonist ivuxolimab in advanced cancers. Study summary: Patients' therapy was ivuxolimab, an antibody that acts as an agonist of OX40 (CD134). Those treated in dose escalation had hepatocellular carcinoma, melanoma, renal cell cancer or head and neck cancer. Males comprised 70% to 90% of the group, whose mean age was roughly 60 years (range 23 to 79).

Study-level results: Blood T cells, both CD4+ and CD8+, expanded clonally by week 6 at 0.1 to 3.0 mg/kg.

The clonotype comes from an adult with an advanced solid tumor such as melanoma, head and neck, liver or kidney cancer. Material: CD4+ or CD8+ T cells sorted from blood, obtained in a trial of the OX40 agonist ivuxolimab. V usage is TRBV29-1 and J usage is TRBJ2-1; D gene unclear. The CDR3 loop reads CSVEGGSSYNEQFF. In DNA form, the CDR3 reads TGCAGCGTTGAAGGCGGCAGCTCCTACAATGAGCAGTTCTTC.